These T cell receptor beta chains were read from a single sample in a study of T cells in Graves' hyperthyroidism and ophthalmopathy. TCRdb reanalysed the multiplex PCR reads using MiXCR and keeps one entry per CDR3 protein. The sample has roughly 800,000 distinct CDR3 sequences; around 38% are singletons. The specimen sequenced was blood. Receptors were obtained from a man aged 18 to 29 with Graves' hyperthyroidism. Both conserved end residues are part of each CDR3. A D gene is named only where the DNA matches it firmly. Size is omitted from some rows. Given values are once, few, many or a class for expanded clones.

V gene	clone size	D gene	J gene	CDR3 protein	CDR3 DNA
TRBV19	once	TRBD1	TRBJ1-5	CASNLGQTGDSNQPQHF	TGTGCCAGTAATTTGGGCCAGACAGGGGATAGCAATCAGCCCCAGCATTTT
TRBV7-9	few	TRBD1	TRBJ2-2	CASSSKQGSWNTGELFF	TGTGCCAGCAGCTCGAAACAGGGGTCCTGGAACACCGGGGAGCTGTTTTTT
TRBV29-1	many	-	TRBJ1-3	CSVELGGNTIYF	TGCAGCGTTGAATTAGGTGGAAACACCATATATTTT
TRBV7-9	many	-	TRBJ2-5	CASSFEYQETQYF	TGTGCCAGCAGCTTCGAATACCAAGAGACCCAGTACTTC
TRBV7-9	many	-	TRBJ2-7	CASSATSSYEQYF	TGTGCCAGCAGCGCCACAAGCTCCTACGAGCAGTACTTC
TRBV20-1	few	-	TRBJ1-1	CSARPANTEAFF	TGCAGTGCCCGCCCGGCCAACACTGAAGCTTTCTTT
TRBV7-9	many	-	TRBJ2-5	CASSLRATQETQYF	TGTGCCAGCAGCTTACGGGCGACTCAAGAGACCCAGTACTTC
TRBV29-1	many	TRBD1	TRBJ2-7	CSVGTGSVHEQYF	TGCAGCGTTGGGACAGGGTCGGTCCACGAGCAGTACTTC
TRBV29-1	-	-	TRBJ1-2	CSVVAGDNYGYTF	TGCAGCGTTGTGGCAGGGGATAACTATGGCTACACCTTC
TRBV6-5	few	-	TRBJ1-4	CASSYSNPTNEKLFF	TGTGCCAGCAGTTACTCCAATCCAACTAATGAAAAACTGTTTTTT
TRBV10-2	-	TRBD1	TRBJ2-5	CASGNRGLTETQYF	TGCGCCAGCGGAAACAGGGGGCTGACAGAGACCCAGTACTTC
TRBV7-2	many	-	TRBJ2-7	CASSLDRIHEQYF	TGTGCCAGCAGCTTAGACAGAATCCACGAGCAGTACTTC
TRBV7-3	once	TRBD2	TRBJ2-5	CASSQRGGPQETQYF	TGTGCCAGCAGCCAGCGGGGGGGCCCACAAGAGACCCAGTACTTC
TRBV12-3/TRBV12-4	few	TRBD1	TRBJ1-2	CASSLRTGGIYGYTF	TGTGCCAGCAGTTTAAGGACAGGGGGCATCTATGGCTACACCTTC
TRBV7-9	many	-	TRBJ1-1	CASSLDRETEAFF	TGTGCCAGCAGCTTAGATAGGGAGACTGAAGCTTTCTTT
TRBV15	many	-	TRBJ1-2	CATSRTLGGGYGYTF	TGTGCCACCAGCAGGACCCTAGGAGGGGGATATGGCTACACCTTC
TRBV7-2	-	-	TRBJ2-5	CASSLPFQETQYF	TGTGCCAGCAGCCTACCATTCCAAGAGACCCAGTACTTC
TRBV7-8	few	TRBD2	TRBJ2-7	CASSMGLAGENEQYF	TGTGCCAGCAGCATGGGACTAGCGGGAGAAAACGAGCAGTACTTC
TRBV20-1	many	-	TRBJ2-7	CSARRDSYEQYF	TGCAGTGCTAGACGCGATTCATACGAGCAGTACTTC
TRBV7-9	-	TRBD1	TRBJ1-2	CASSVPGTGDGYTF	TGTGCCAGCAGCGTCCCCGGGACAGGCGATGGCTACACCTTC
TRBV7-3	-	-	TRBJ1-2	CASSADGTRGYTF	TGTGCCAGCAGCGCGGACGGGACGCGCGGCTACACCTTC
TRBV6-5	-	TRBD1	TRBJ2-7	CASSATGGSGREQYF	TGTGCCAGCAGTGCCACAGGGGGGAGTGGAAGGGAGCAGTACTTC
TRBV15	many	-	TRBJ1-6	CATSGWTDSPLHF	TGTGCCACCAGCGGGTGGACAGATTCACCCCTCCACTTT
TRBV2	-	-	TRBJ1-2	CASKREGNYGYTF	TGTGCCAGCAAAAGGGAGGGAAACTATGGCTACACCTTC
TRBV12-3/TRBV12-4	few	-	TRBJ1-5	CASSQGGADNQPQHF	TGTGCCAGCAGTCAAGGGGGGGCAGACAATCAGCCCCAGCATTTT
TRBV7-2	many	-	TRBJ2-7	CASRKEGTYEQYF	TGTGCCAGCAGGAAGGAGGGGACCTACGAGCAGTACTTC
TRBV12-3/TRBV12-4	many	-	TRBJ1-2	CASTLGARGYTF	TGTGCCAGCACTTTAGGGGCGAGAGGCTACACCTTC
TRBV10-3	-	-	TRBJ2-5	CAISGGTPGGETQYF	TGTGCCATCAGTGGCGGGACACCAGGCGGGGAGACCCAGTACTTC
TRBV6-5	many	TRBD1	TRBJ1-2	CASSSDREGGYTF	TGTGCCAGCAGTTCGGACAGGGAGGGGGGCTACACCTTC
TRBV20-1	-	TRBD2	TRBJ2-7	CSARAGTSALVQYF	TGCAGTGCTAGGGCCGGGACTAGCGCCCTTGTGCAGTACTTC
TRBV18	-	-	TRBJ1-5	CASSPSGLQPQHF	TGTGCCAGCTCACCATCGGGTCTTCAGCCCCAGCATTTT
TRBV11-2	-	-	TRBJ1-5	CASSPPGDSNQPQHF	TGTGCCAGCAGCCCCCCGGGGGATAGCAATCAGCCCCAGCATTTT
TRBV4-1	few	TRBD1	TRBJ1-1	CASSQEDRANTEAFF	TGCGCCAGCAGCCAGGAAGACAGGGCGAACACTGAAGCTTTCTTT
TRBV7-8	many	-	TRBJ1-5	CASSRGHRNNQPQHF	TGTGCCAGCAGCCGGGGGCACAGGAACAATCAGCCCCAGCATTTT
TRBV29-1	many	-	TRBJ1-1	CSVGRQALNTEAFF	TGCAGCGTTGGAAGGCAGGCCCTGAACACTGAAGCTTTCTTT
TRBV19	many	TRBD1	TRBJ1-5	CASSTTGTGGSQPQHF	TGTGCCAGTAGCACGACCGGGACAGGGGGCAGCCAGCCCCAGCATTTT
TRBV19	many	-	TRBJ1-1	CASSMGLNTEAFF	TGTGCCAGTAGTATGGGGTTGAACACTGAAGCTTTCTTT
TRBV5-1	-	-	TRBJ2-7	CASSFDETEYYEQYF	TGCGCCAGCAGCTTTGATGAGACAGAATACTACGAGCAGTACTTC
TRBV20-1	-	TRBD2	TRBJ2-2	CSAREGLAGVGELFF	TGCAGTGCTAGAGAGGGACTAGCGGGTGTCGGGGAGCTGTTTTTT
TRBV5-4	-	-	TRBJ2-7	CASSLARESDEQYF	TGTGCCAGCAGCTTGGCCAGGGAATCGGACGAGCAGTACTTC